These 9 T cell receptor beta chains originate from one sample sequenced in a study of ipilimumab plus nivolumab after autologous stem cell transplantation. The method was immunoSEQ multiplex PCR; TCRdb's version includes in-frame clones alone and lacks a portion of them. There are more than 15,000 clones in the sample; roughly 80% occur only once, and less than 40% lies in the top ten. The material was PBMCs, obtained in a trial of ipilimumab plus nivolumab as post-transplant consolidation. All receptors come from a male donor with diffuse large B-cell lymphoma.

The rearrangement uses TRBV27 and TRBJ2-3; D perhaps matches TRBD2 (7 bases). The CDR3 extends over 16 amino acids. Germline V gene data show CDR1 as MNHEY and CDR2 as SMNVEV (reference sequence). Trimming cost V 6 bases and J 4 bases, with 20 bases left between them. CDR3 nucleotides: TGTGCCAGCAGCTCCCTTCGGGGGGCGTCAGCAGATACGCAGTATTTT. Translation: CASSSLRGASADTQYF.

The V call is TRBV5-1, the J call TRBJ2-3; TRBD2 agrees at 12 bases. Germline CDR1 reads SGHRS; CDR2 reads YFSETQ. Trimming at V came to 3 bases and at J to 3 bases, leaving 5 bases not matched to a gene. The CDR3 runs 16 residues. CDR3 loop: CASSWTGTSGTDTQYF. The CDR3 bases are TGCGCCAGCAGCTGGACCGGGACTAGCGGGACAGATACGCAGTATTTT.

The gene calls are TRBV14 and TRBJ2-1; D tentatively fits TRBD1 or TRBD2 (5 bases each). CDR1 and CDR2 from the germline V gene are SGHDN and FVKESK. Trimming pared 4 bases from V and 7 bases from J, leaving 23 bases between. The CDR3 has 17 residues. The CDR3 loop reads CASSRGVFIGGVNEQFF. CDR3 bases: TGTGCCAGCAGCCGCGGTGTGTTTATTGGGGGTGTTAATGAGCAGTTCTTC.

The rearrangement joins TRBV27 to TRBJ2-1; weak D call: TRBD2 (6 bases). CDR3 length: 17 amino acids. The V gene's germline CDR1 is MNHEY and CDR2 SMNVEV (reference sequence). The V end lost 8 bases, the J end lost 0 bases, and 20 bases lay between the germline ends. The CDR3 spells CASSLGWGRSSYNEQFF. The CDR3 DNA is TGTGCCAGCTCCCTAGGGTGGGGGAGGAGCTCCTACAATGAGCAGTTCTTC.

V and J are TRBV10-3 and TRBJ1-1; D may be TRBD1 (5 bases). V dropped 4 bases and J dropped 5 bases, with 14 bases sitting between them. This CDR3 contains 14 residues. Germline V gene data show CDR1 as ENHRY and CDR2 as SYGVKD. CDR3 bases: TGTGCCATCAGTGGGACAACCCTGGGGACTGAAGCTTTCTTT. Its protein product is CAISGTTLGTEAFF.

This chain links TRBV5-1 with TRBJ1-1; 7 bases align to TRBD1. J gave up 5 bases and V 5 bases, and 6 bases lay outside the gene matches. This CDR3 contains 13 residues. CDR1 SGHRS and CDR2 YFSETQ come from the germline V gene. The CDR3 here is CASRPTTGTEAFF. CDR3 sequence (DNA): TGCGCCAGCAGACCTACGACAGGGACTGAAGCTTTCTTT. The complete variable domain, with remaining parts taken from reference TRBV5-1 and TRBJ1-1, reads KAGVTQTPRYLIKTRGQQVTLSCSPISGHRSVSWYQQTPGQGLQFLFEYFSETQRNKGNFPGRFSGRQFSNSRSEMNVSTLELGDSALYLCASRPTTGTEAFFGQGTRLTVV.

The chain joins TRBV15 to TRBJ1-4; D call uncertain. CDR1 and CDR2 (germline): LNHNV, YYDKDF (reference sequence). The CDR3 has 13 residues. V shed 7 bases and J shed 8 bases, with 14 bases lying between them. The CDR3 sequence: CATTQFSREKLFF. DNA for the CDR3: TGTGCCACCACACAGTTCTCCCGGGAAAAACTGTTTTTT.

This chain uses TRBV7-6 with TRBJ2-1, with TRBD2 matching 10 bases. The CDR3 loop spans 13 amino acids. The germline CDR1 and CDR2 sequences are SGHVS and FNYEAQ. V lost 2 bases and J lost 8; bases outside the gene matches: 0. CDR3 residues: CASSLTSGDEQFF. CDR3 bases: TGTGCCAGCAGCTTAACTAGCGGGGATGAGCAGTTCTTC.

This chain joins TRBV29-1 and TRBJ1-2, with a weak D call TRBD1 (5 bases). The ends were cut back, 6 bases at V and 3 bases at J, with 14 bases in the middle. This CDR3 contains 13 residues. The germline gives CDR1 SQVTM, CDR2 ANQGSEA. CDR3 protein: CSVSAGGDYGYTF. The CDR3 DNA sequence: TGCAGCGTCTCCGCCGGGGGGGACTATGGCTACACCTTC.